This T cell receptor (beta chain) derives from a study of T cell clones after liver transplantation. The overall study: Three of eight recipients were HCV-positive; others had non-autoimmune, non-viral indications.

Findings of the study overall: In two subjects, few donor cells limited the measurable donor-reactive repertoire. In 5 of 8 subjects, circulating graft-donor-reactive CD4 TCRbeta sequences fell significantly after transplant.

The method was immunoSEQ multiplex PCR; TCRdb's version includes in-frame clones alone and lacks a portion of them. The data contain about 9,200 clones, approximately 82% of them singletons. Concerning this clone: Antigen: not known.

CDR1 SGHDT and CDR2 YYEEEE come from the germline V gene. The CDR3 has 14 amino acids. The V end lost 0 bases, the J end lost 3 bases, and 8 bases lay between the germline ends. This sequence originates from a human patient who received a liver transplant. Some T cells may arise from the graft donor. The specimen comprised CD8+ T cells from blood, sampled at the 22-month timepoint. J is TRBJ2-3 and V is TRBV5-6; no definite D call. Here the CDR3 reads CASSLDYGTDTQYF. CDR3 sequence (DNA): TGTGCCAGCAGCTTGGATTACGGGACAGATACGCAGTATTTT.